Sequencing of this T cell receptor beta chain was carried out in a study of coeliac disease. Clones were sequenced by immunoSEQ multiplex PCR, and TCRdb holds only the in-frame ones, with some missing. This repertoire shows 6,500 or so clones, approximately 72% found once; its top ten account for about 6.7%. CDR1 is SEHNR, CDR2 FQNEAQ, per germline (reference sequence). V was cut by 1 base and J by 10 bases, with 13 bases left in between. CDR3 length: 13 amino acids. Sample: lamina propria lymphocytes from the gut. The source of this sequence is a man aged 50 to 60 with active celiac disease. The rearrangement uses TRBV7-9 and TRBJ1-1; possibly TRBD1 for D (6 bases). The CDR3 DNA sequence: TGTGCCAGCAGCTTAGTTCGGATAGGGGGAGCTTTCTTT. Protein sequence: CASSLVRIGGAFF. Drawing the rest from reference TRBV7-9 and TRBJ1-1, the complete variable domain is DTGVSQNPRHKITKRGQNVTFRCDPISEHNRLYWYRQTLGQGPEFLTYFQNEAQLEKSRLLSDRFSAERPKGSFSTLEIQRTEQGDSAMYLCASSLVRIGGAFFGQGTRLTVV.